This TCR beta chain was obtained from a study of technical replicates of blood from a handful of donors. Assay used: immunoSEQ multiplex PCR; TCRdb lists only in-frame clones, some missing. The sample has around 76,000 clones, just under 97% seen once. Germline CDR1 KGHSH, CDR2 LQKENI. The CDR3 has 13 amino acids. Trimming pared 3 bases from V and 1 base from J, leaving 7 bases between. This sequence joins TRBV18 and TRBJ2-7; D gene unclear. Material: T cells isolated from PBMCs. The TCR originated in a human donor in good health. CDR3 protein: CASSPFSSYEQYF. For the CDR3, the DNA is TGTGCCAGCTCACCTTTCAGTTCCTACGAGCAGTACTTC.